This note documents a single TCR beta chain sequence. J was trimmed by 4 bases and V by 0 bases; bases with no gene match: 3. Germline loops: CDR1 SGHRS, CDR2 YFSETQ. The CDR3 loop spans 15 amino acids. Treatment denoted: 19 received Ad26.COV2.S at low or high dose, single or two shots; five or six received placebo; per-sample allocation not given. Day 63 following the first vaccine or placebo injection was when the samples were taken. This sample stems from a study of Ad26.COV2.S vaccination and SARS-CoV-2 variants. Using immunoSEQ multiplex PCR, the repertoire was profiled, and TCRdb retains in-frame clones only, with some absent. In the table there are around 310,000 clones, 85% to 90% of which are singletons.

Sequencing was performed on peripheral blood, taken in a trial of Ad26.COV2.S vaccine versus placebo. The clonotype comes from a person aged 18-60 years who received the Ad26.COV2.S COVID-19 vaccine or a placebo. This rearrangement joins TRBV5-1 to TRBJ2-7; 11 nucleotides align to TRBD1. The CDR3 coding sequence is TGCGCCAGCAGCTTGGCCTGGGACAGGGGGTACGAGCAGTACTTC. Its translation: CASSLAWDRGYEQYF.